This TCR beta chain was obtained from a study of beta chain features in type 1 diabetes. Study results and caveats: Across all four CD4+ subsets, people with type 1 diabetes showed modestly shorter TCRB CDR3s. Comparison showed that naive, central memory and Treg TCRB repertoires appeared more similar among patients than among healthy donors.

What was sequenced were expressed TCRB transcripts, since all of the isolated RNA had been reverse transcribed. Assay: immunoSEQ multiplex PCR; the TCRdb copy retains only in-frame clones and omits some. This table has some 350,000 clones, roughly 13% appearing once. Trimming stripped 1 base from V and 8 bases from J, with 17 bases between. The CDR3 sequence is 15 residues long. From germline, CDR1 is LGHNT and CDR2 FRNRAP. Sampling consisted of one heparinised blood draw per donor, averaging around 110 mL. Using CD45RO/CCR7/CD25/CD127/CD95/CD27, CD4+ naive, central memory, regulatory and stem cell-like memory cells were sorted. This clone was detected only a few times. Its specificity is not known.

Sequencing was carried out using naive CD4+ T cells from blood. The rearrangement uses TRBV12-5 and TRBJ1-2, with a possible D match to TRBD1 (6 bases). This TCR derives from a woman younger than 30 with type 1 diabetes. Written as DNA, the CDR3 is TGTGCTAGTGGTTTGGCCGTCGGGGGGGCGAGAGGCTACACCTTC. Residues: CASGLAVGGARGYTF.